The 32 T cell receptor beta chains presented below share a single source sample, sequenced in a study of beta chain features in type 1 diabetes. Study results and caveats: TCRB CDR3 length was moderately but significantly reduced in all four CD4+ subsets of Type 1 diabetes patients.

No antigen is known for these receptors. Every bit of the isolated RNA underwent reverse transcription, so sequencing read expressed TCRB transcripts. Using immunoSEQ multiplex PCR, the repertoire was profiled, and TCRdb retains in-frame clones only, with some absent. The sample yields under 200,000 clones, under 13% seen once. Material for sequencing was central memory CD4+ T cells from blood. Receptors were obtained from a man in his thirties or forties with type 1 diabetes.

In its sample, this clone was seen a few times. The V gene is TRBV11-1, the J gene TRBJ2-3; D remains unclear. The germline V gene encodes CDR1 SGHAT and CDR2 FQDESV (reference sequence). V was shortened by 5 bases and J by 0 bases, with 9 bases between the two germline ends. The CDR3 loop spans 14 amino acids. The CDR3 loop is CASSLGPSTDTQYF. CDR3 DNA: TGTGCCAGCAGCCTAGGGCCTAGCACAGATACGCAGTATTTT.

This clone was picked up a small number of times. The CDR3: CASSQSPQSNQPQHF. The CDR3 nucleotides read TGTGCCAGCAGCCAATCCCCCCAGAGCAATCAGCCCCAGCATTTT. The chain has TRBV16 and TRBJ1-5; D remains ambiguous. Germline V gene lookup returns CDR1 KGHSY and CDR2 FQNENV. V shed 0 bases and J shed 1 base, with 7 bases lying between them. CDR3 length equals 15 residues.

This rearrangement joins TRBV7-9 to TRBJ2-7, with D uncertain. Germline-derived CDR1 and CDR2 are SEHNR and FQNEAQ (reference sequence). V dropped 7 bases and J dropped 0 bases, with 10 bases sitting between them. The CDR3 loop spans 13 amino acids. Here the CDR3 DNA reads TGTGCCAGCAACGAAGCCCTCTCCTACGAGCAGTACTTC. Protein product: CASNEALSYEQYF.

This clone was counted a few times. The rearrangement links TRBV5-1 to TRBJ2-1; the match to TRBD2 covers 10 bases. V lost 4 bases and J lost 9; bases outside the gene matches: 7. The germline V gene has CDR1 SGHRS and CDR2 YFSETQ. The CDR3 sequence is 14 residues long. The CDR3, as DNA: TGCGCCAGCAGCGGAACTAGCGGGACAGTTGAGCAGTTCTTC. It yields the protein CASSGTSGTVEQFF.

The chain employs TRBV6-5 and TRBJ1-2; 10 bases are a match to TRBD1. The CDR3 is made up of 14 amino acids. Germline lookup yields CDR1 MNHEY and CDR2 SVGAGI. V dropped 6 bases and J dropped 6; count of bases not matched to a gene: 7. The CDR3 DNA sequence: TGTGCCAGCAGGCCGGGACAGGGGCAGGATGGCTACACCTTC. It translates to CASRPGQGQDGYTF.

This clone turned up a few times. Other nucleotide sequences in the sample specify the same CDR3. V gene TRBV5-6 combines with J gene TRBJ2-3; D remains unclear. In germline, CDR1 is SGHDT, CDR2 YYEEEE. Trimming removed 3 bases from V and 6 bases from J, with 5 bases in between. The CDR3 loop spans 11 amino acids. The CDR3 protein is CASSSGDTQYF. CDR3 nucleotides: TGTGCCAGCAGCTCCGGGGATACGCAGTATTTT.

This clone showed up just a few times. CDR3 in amino acids: CASRRESVGTDTQYF. The CDR3, as DNA: TGTGCCAGCAGAAGGGAGTCTGTGGGCACAGATACGCAGTATTTT. This rearrangement joins TRBV5-4 to TRBJ2-3; perhaps TRBD2 as D (5 bases). The CDR3 totals 15 residues. Germline-derived CDR1 and CDR2 are SGHNT and YYREEE (reference sequence). With 5 bases removed from V and 1 base from J, the gap between germline ends came to 14 bases.

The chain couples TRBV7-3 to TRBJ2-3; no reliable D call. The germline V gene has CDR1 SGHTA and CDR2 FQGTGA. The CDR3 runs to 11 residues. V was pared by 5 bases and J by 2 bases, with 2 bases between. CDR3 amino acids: CASSLTDTQYF. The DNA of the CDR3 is TGTGCCAGCAGCCTCACAGATACGCAGTATTTT.

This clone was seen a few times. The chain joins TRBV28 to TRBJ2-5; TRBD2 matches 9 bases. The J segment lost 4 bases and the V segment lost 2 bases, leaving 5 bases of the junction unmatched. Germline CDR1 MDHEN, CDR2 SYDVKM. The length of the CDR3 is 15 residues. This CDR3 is CASSLISGRRETQYF. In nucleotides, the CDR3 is TGTGCCAGCAGTTTAATTAGCGGGAGAAGAGAGACCCAGTACTTC.

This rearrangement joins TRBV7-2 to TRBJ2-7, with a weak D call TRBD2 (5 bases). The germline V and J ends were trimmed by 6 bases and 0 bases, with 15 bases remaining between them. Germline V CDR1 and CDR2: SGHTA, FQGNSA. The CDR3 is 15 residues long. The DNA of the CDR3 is TGTGCCAGCAGTCCCTCCGGCGGGTTCTCCTACGAGCAGTACTTC. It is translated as CASSPSGGFSYEQYF.

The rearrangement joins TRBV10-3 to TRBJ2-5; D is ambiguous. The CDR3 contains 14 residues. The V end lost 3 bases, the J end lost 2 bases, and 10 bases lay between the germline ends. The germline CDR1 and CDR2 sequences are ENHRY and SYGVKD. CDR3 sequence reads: CAISDPALQETQYF. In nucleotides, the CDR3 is TGTGCCATCAGTGACCCCGCACTGCAAGAGACCCAGTACTTC.

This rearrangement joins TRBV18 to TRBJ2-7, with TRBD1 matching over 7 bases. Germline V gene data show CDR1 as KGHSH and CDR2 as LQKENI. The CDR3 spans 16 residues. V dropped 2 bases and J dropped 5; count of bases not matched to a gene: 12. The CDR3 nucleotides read TGTGCCAGCTCACCAGATAGACAGGGCCGCCTCCACGAGCAGTACTTC. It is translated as CASSPDRQGRLHEQYF. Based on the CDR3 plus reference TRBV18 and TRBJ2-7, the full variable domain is NAGVMQNPRHLVRRRGQEARLRCSPMKGHSHVYWYRQLPEEGLKFMVYLQKENIIDESGMPKERFSAEFPKEGPSILRIQQVVRGDSAAYFCASSPDRQGRLHEQYFGPGTRLTVT.

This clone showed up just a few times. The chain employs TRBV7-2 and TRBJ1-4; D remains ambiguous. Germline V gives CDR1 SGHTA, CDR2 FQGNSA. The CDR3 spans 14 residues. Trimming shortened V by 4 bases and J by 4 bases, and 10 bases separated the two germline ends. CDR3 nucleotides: TGTGCCAGCAGCTCCACGGGGAATAATGAAAAACTGTTTTTT. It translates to CASSSTGNNEKLFF.

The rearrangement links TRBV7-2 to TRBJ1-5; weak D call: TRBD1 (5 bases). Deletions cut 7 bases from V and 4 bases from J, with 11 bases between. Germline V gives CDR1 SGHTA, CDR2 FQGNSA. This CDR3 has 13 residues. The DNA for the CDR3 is TGTGCCAGCACCTTGGAGGGGAATCAGCCCCAGCATTTT. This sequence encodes CASTLEGNQPQHF.

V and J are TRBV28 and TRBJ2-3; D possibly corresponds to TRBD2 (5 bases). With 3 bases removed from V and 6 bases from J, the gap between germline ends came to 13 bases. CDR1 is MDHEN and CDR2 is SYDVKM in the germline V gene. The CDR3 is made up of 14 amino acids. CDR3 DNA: TGTGCCAGCAGTTTTCTAGCTACGAGTGATACGCAGTATTTT. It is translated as CASSFLATSDTQYF. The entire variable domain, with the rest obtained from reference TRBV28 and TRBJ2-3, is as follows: DVKVTQSSRYLVKRTGEKVFLECVQDMDHENMFWYRQDPGLGLRLIYFSYDVKMKEKGDIPEGYSVSREKKERFSLILESASTNQTSMYLCASSFLATSDTQYFGPGTRLTVL.

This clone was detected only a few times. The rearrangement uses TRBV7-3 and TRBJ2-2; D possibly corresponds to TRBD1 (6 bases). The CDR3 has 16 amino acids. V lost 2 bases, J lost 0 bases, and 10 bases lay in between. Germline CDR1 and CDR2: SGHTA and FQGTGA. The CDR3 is CASSLQGTANTGELFF. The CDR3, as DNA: TGTGCCAGCAGCTTACAGGGGACGGCGAACACCGGGGAGCTGTTTTTT.

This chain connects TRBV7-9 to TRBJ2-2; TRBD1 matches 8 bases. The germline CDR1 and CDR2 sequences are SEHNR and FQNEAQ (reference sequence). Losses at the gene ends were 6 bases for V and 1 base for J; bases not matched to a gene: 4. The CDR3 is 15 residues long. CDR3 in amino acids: CASRGGQVNTGELFF. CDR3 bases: TGTGCCAGCAGGGGGGGACAGGTGAACACCGGGGAGCTGTTTTTT.

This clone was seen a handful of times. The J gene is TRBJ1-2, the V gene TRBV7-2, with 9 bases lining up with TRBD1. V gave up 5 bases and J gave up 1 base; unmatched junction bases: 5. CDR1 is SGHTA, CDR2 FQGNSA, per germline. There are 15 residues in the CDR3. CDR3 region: CASSQGQGINYGYTF. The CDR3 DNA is TGTGCCAGCAGCCAAGGACAGGGGATTAACTATGGCTACACCTTC.

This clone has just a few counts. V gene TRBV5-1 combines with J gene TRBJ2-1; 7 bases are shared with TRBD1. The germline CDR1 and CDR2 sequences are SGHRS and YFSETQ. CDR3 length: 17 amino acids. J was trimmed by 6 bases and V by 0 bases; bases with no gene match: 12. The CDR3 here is CASSLAEFPGQANEQFF. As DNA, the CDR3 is TGCGCCAGCAGCTTGGCCGAATTCCCCGGACAGGCCAATGAGCAGTTCTTC.

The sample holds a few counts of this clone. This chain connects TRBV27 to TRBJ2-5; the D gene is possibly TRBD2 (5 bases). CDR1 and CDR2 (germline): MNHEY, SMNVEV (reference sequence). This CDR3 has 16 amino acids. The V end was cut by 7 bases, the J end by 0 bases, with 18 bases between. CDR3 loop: CASKPEAQRYQETQYF. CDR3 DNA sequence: TGTGCCAGCAAACCGGAGGCACAGCGATACCAAGAGACCCAGTACTTC.

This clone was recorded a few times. CDR3 loop: CASSYGAGEGLYEQYF. As DNA, the CDR3 is TGTGCCAGCAGTTACGGCGCCGGGGAGGGTCTCTACGAGCAGTACTTC. The rearrangement links TRBV6-5 to TRBJ2-7, with 7 bases lining up with TRBD2. The CDR3 consists of 16 residues. The ends lost 2 bases at V and 3 bases at J; junction bases unmatched: 10. Germline V gives CDR1 MNHEY, CDR2 SVGAGI.

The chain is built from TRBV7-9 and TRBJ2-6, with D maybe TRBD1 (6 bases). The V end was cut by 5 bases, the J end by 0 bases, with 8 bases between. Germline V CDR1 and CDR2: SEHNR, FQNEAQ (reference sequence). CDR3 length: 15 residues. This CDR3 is CASSRGYSGANVLTF. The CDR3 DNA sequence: TGTGCCAGCAGCAGGGGGTACTCTGGGGCCAACGTCCTGACTTTC. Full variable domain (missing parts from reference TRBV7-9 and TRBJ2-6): DTGVSQNPRHKITKRGQNVTFRCDPISEHNRLYWYRQTLGQGPEFLTYFQNEAQLEKSRLLSDRFSAERPKGSFSTLEIQRTEQGDSAMYLCASSRGYSGANVLTFGAGSRLTVL.

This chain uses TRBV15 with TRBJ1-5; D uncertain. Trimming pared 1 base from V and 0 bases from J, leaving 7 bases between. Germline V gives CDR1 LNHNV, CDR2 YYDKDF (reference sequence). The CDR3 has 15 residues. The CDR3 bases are TGTGCCACCAGCAGAGGAGGAAATAGCAATCAGCCCCAGCATTTT. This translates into CATSRGGNSNQPQHF. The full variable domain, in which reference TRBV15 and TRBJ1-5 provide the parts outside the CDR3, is DAMVIQNPRYQVTQFGKPVTLSCSQTLNHNVMYWYQQKSSQAPKLLFHYYDKDFNNEADTPDNFQSRRPNTSFCFLDIRSPGLGDTAMYLCATSRGGNSNQPQHFGDGTRLSIL.

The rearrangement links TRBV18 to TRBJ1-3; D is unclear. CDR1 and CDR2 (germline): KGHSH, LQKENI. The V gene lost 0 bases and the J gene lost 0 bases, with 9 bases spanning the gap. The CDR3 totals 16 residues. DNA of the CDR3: TGTGCCAGCTCACCACCTCTTGGGAGCTCTGGAAACACCATATATTTT. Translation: CASSPPLGSSGNTIYF.

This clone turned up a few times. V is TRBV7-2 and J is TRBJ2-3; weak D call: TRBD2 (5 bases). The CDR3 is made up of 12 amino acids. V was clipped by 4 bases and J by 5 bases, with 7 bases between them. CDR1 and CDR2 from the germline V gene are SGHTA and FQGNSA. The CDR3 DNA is TGTGCCAGCAGCTCTGGACTAGATACGCAGTATTTT. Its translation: CASSSGLDTQYF.

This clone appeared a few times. The DNA of the CDR3 is TGTGCCAGCTCACCCGAGGGTCAGGATCAGCCCCAGCATTTT. Its protein product is CASSPEGQDQPQHF. The chain joins TRBV18 to TRBJ1-5; D call uncertain. Germline V gene data show CDR1 as KGHSH and CDR2 as LQKENI. V was trimmed by 3 bases and J by 5 bases, leaving 11 bases between them. This CDR3 has 14 amino acids.

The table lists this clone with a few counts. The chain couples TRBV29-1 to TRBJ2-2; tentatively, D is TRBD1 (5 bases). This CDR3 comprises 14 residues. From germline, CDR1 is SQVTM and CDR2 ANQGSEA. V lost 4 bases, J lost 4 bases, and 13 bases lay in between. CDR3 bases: TGCAGCGTTGTAGTAGGGGCATTCACCGGGGAGCTGTTTTTT. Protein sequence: CSVVVGAFTGELFF.

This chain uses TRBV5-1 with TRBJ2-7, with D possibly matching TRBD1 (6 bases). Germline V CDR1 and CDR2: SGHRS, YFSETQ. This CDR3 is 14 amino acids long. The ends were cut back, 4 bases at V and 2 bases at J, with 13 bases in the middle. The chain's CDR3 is CASSTTGPAYEQYF. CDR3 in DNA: TGCGCCAGCAGCACAACAGGGCCTGCCTACGAGCAGTACTTC.

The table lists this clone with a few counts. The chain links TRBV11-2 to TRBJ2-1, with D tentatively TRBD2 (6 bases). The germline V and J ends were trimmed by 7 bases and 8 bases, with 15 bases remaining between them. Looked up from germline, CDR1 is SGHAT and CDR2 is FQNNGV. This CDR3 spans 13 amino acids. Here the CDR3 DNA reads TGTGCCAGCAAAAACCGGGGGTCAGATGAGCAGTTCTTC. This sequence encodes CASKNRGSDEQFF.

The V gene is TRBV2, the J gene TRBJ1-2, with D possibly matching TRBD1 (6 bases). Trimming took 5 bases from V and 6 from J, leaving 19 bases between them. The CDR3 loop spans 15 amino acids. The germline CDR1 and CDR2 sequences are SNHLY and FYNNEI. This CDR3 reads CASSTLTGSLNGYTF. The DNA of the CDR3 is TGTGCCAGCAGTACCCTTACAGGGTCTCTCAATGGCTACACCTTC. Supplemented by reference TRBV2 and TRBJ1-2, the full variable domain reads EPEVTQTPSHQVTQMGQEVILRCVPISNHLYFYWYRQILGQKVEFLVSFYNNEISEKSEIFDDQFSVERPDGSNFTLKIRSTKLEDSAMYFCASSTLTGSLNGYTFGSGTRLTVV.

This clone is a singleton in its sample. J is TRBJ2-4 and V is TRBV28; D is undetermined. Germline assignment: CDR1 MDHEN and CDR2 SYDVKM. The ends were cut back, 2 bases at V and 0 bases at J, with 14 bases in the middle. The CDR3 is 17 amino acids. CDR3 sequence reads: CASSLAVDKLAKNIQYF. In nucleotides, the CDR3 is TGTGCCAGCAGTTTAGCCGTAGATAAACTAGCCAAAAACATTCAGTACTTC.

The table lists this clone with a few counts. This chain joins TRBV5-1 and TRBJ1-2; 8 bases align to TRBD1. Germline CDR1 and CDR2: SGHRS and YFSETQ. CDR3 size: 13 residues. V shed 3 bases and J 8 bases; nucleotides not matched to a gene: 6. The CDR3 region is CASSWGTGGGYTF. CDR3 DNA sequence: TGCGCCAGCAGCTGGGGGACAGGAGGAGGCTACACCTTC.